Following are 27 T cell receptor beta chains from one sample sequenced in a study of regulatory T cells in long-lasting Graves disease. Arm-PCR of CDR3 regions and iRepertoire HTBI primers were the basis on which TCR beta libraries were built. TCRdb re-analysed the multiplex PCR reads in MiXCR, keeping a single row per CDR3 protein. The sample contains 350,000 to 450,000 distinct CDR3 sequences, approximately 23% of which appear only once. As for time point: persistent/refractory GD, antithyroid drugs over 5 years with positive TRAb. PBMCs provided the RNA from which the TCR library was made. The sample was peripheral blood mononuclear cells (PBMCs), taken when the disease was refractory, from a patient treated with antithyroid drugs. The receptors come from a woman aged 40 to 50 with Graves disease.

The chain has TRBV13 and TRBJ2-7; TRBD1 aligns across 9 bases. The CDR3 runs to 13 residues. CDR1 PRHDT and CDR2 FYEKMQ come from the germline V gene (reference sequence). Germline trimming cut 5 bases from V and 10 bases from J; bases unmatched to any gene: 9. The CDR3 bases are TGTGCCAGCAGCCCCTACAGGGGGCTCGGACAGTACTTC. It specifies CASSPYRGLGQYF.

This clonotype has just a few counts. V and J are TRBV30 and TRBJ1-5; a weak D match, TRBD1 (5 bases). V dropped 0 bases and J dropped 2 bases, with 11 bases sitting between them. The CDR3 is 15 amino acids. CDR1 and CDR2 from the germline V gene are GTSNPN and SVGIG (reference sequence). CDR3 nucleotide sequence: TGTGCCTGGAGTGTAGACGGGGGAGGCAATCAGCCCCAGCATTTT. It encodes CAWSVDGGGNQPQHF.

The chain couples TRBV5-1 to TRBJ2-7, with a possible D match to TRBD2 (5 bases). CDR3 size: 13 residues. Germline values: CDR1 SGHRS, CDR2 YFSETQ. V was cut by 2 bases and J by 6 bases, with 12 bases left in between. The CDR3 region has the DNA TGCGCCAGCAGCTTAGCTAGCCATGTCGAGCAGTACTTC. This sequence encodes CASSLASHVEQYF.

For this clonotype: Germline and junction disagree at one end, which may indicate a read error. The chain uses TRBV27 and TRBJ1-1, with a possible D match to TRBD1 (5 bases). The CDR3 consists of 13 residues. CDR1 MNHEY and CDR2 SMNVEV come from the germline V gene (reference sequence). CDR3 in amino acids: CAGSSDWGTEAFF. In nucleotides, the CDR3 is TGTGCCGGCAGTTCCGACTGGGGGACTGAAGCTTTCTTT.

Here the CDR3 reads CASSFQGRETQYF. The CDR3 coding sequence is TGCGCCAGCAGCTTCCAGGGAAGGGAGACCCAGTACTTC. The genes are TRBV5-1 and TRBJ2-5; possibly TRBD1 for D (5 bases). The CDR3 has 13 residues. Germline loops: CDR1 SGHRS, CDR2 YFSETQ. V lost 2 bases and J 5 bases, leaving 10 bases between the germline ends. Using reference TRBV5-1 and TRBJ2-5 for the parts outside the CDR3, the full variable domain is KAGVTQTPRYLIKTRGQQVTLSCSPISGHRSVSWYQQTPGQGLQFLFEYFSETQRNKGNFPGRFSGRQFSNSRSEMNVSTLELGDSALYLCASSFQGRETQYFGPGTRLLVL.

The V call is TRBV7-3, the J call TRBJ2-1; the match to TRBD1 covers 7 bases. This CDR3 has 18 residues. The J segment lost 0 bases and the V segment lost 2 bases, leaving 10 bases of the junction unmatched. Germline loops: CDR1 SGHTA, CDR2 FQGTGA. The CDR3 protein is CASSLSRGHRSSYNEQFF. The CDR3 DNA reads as TGTGCCAGCAGCTTATCTAGGGGGCACAGAAGCTCCTACAATGAGCAGTTCTTC. Full variable domain (missing parts from reference TRBV7-3 and TRBJ2-1): GAGVSQTPSNKVTEKGKYVELRCDPISGHTALYWYRQSLGQGPEFLIYFQGTGAADDSGLPNDRFFAVRPEGSVSTLKIQRTERGDSAVYLCASSLSRGHRSSYNEQFFGPGTRLTVL.

CDR3 DNA: TGTGCCAGCAGTCTCCGGACTAGCGGGGCCACCGGGGAGCTGTTTTTT. It translates to CASSLRTSGATGELFF. This chain joins TRBV6-1 and TRBJ2-2; 12 bases fit TRBD2. Trimming took 5 bases from V and 4 from J; bases not matched to a gene: 5. The germline V gene encodes CDR1 MNHNS and CDR2 SASEGT. The CDR3 consists of 16 residues.

This clonotype was picked up one time. The V gene is TRBV7-9, the J gene TRBJ1-2; 7 positions match TRBD1. Trimming took 2 bases from V and 3 from J; bases not matched to a gene: 9. The CDR3 is made up of 16 amino acids. Germline V CDR1 and CDR2: SEHNR, FQNEAQ (reference sequence). In nucleotides, the CDR3 is TGTGCCAGCAGCTTATCATCTTGGGACAGCCACTATGGCTACACCTTC. Translating gives CASSLSSWDSHYGYTF.

This clonotype was picked up many times. The gene calls are TRBV6-1 and TRBJ2-2; D is undetermined. Trimming pared 6 bases from V and 1 base from J, leaving 3 bases between. CDR3 length: 12 amino acids. Germline V gene sequence: CDR1 MNHNS, CDR2 SASEGT. The CDR3 reads CASRWNTGELFF. The CDR3 bases are TGTGCCAGCAGGTGGAACACCGGGGAGCTGTTTTTT.

This rearrangement joins TRBV11-2 to TRBJ2-3; TRBD2 matches 11 bases. Trimming took 2 bases from V and 6 from J; bases not matched to a gene: 10. Germline loops: CDR1 SGHAT, CDR2 FQNNGV. CDR3 size: 17 residues. The CDR3 sequence: CASSLRLAGTHGDTQYF. CDR3 sequence (DNA): TGTGCCAGCAGCTTAAGACTAGCGGGAACGCACGGGGATACGCAGTATTTT.

In this sample, this clonotype turned up many times. The rearrangement links TRBV2 to TRBJ2-5; a possible D gene is TRBD2 (5 bases). The CDR3 is 14 amino acids. Trimming cost V 9 bases and J 2 bases, with 16 bases left between them. Germline CDR1 is SNHLY and CDR2 is FYNNEI. The CDR3 nucleotides read TGTGCCAGATCTTTAGGTGGAGGTCAAGAGACCCAGTACTTC. As protein: CARSLGGGQETQYF.

V gene TRBV7-8 combines with J gene TRBJ2-3, with unresolved D. This CDR3 region has 15 residues. CDR1 is SGHVS and CDR2 is FQNEAQ in the germline V gene. Trimming removed 4 bases from V and 0 bases from J, with 11 bases in between. The CDR3 spells CASSSQRISTDTQYF. DNA of the CDR3: TGTGCCAGCAGCTCCCAGCGTATAAGCACAGATACGCAGTATTTT.

In this sample, this clonotype turned up a few times. The CDR3 spells CASSSSLHSGNTIYF. CDR3 bases: TGTGCCAGCAGCTCCTCGCTCCACTCTGGAAACACCATATATTTT. The J gene is TRBJ1-3, the V gene TRBV13; D not certain. Germline CDR1 PRHDT, CDR2 FYEKMQ (reference sequence). This CDR3 is 15 amino acids long. Trimming removed 4 bases from V and 0 bases from J, with 10 bases in between.

This clonotype was detected a few times. The V gene is TRBV19, the J gene TRBJ1-4; D perhaps matches TRBD1 (5 bases). CDR1 is LNHDA and CDR2 is SQIVND in the germline V gene (reference sequence). Deletions cut 2 bases from V and 8 bases from J, with 15 bases between. The CDR3 is made up of 15 amino acids. CDR3: CASSIWSAGSEKLFF. The CDR3 bases are TGTGCCAGTAGTATATGGTCGGCAGGGAGCGAAAAACTGTTTTTT.

This clonotype was seen many times. The V call is TRBV2, the J call TRBJ1-1, with D hard to call. V dropped 6 bases and J dropped 13 bases, with 18 bases sitting between them. The CDR3 runs to 12 residues. Germline V gene sequence: CDR1 SNHLY, CDR2 FYNNEI. The CDR3 sequence is CASSGPGPGIFF. The CDR3 DNA reads as TGTGCCAGCAGCGGTCCCGGGCCTGGGATTTTCTTT.

The chain couples TRBV20-1 to TRBJ2-5, with unresolved D. Germline lookup yields CDR1 DFQATT and CDR2 SNEGSKA (reference sequence). The CDR3 sequence is 12 residues long. V was cut by 5 bases and J by 4 bases, with 11 bases left in between. The CDR3, as DNA: TGCAGTGCTCCCCTGGCCATAGAGACCCAGTACTTC. Translating it yields CSAPLAIETQYF.

About this clonotype: The conserved phenylalanine or tryptophan is not found at the CDR3 terminus, so this likely reflects a read error. The rearrangement links TRBV29-1 to TRBJ1-5; D remains ambiguous. CDR1 is SQVTM, CDR2 ANQGSEA, per germline. This CDR3 is built from 9 residues. Here the CDR3 DNA reads TGCAGACTTAATCAGCCCCAGCATCTT. Translated, it gives CRLNQPQHL.

The table lists this clonotype with a few counts. The chain couples TRBV7-9 to TRBJ2-1; D gene uncertain. The CDR3 spans 17 residues. The V gene's germline CDR1 is SEHNR and CDR2 FQNEAQ (reference sequence). Trimming pared 4 bases from V and 2 bases from J, leaving 18 bases between. CDR3 DNA sequence: TGTGCCAGCAGCTGGAACAGTCCCTTTACTGCCTACAATGAGCAGTTCTTC. This codes for CASSWNSPFTAYNEQFF. Full variable domain (remainder filled in from reference TRBV7-9 and TRBJ2-1): DTGVSQNPRHKITKRGQNVTFRCDPISEHNRLYWYRQTLGQGPEFLTYFQNEAQLEKSRLLSDRFSAERPKGSFSTLEIQRTEQGDSAMYLCASSWNSPFTAYNEQFFGPGTRLTVL.

Many counts were recorded for this clonotype. The rearrangement uses TRBV28 and TRBJ1-6, with 7 positions matching TRBD1. The CDR3 runs 14 residues. Germline lookup yields CDR1 MDHEN and CDR2 SYDVKM. V gave up 5 bases and J gave up 10 bases; unmatched junction bases: 8. CDR3 nucleotide sequence: TGTGCCAGCAGTCCCGGGACAGATTACTCACCCCTCCACTTT. Translated: CASSPGTDYSPLHF. The full variable domain, rest sourced from reference TRBV28 and TRBJ1-6, is DVKVTQSSRYLVKRTGEKVFLECVQDMDHENMFWYRQDPGLGLRLIYFSYDVKMKEKGDIPEGYSVSREKKERFSLILESASTNQTSMYLCASSPGTDYSPLHFGNGTRLTVT.

The V call is TRBV7-3, the J call TRBJ2-3, with 8 bases that match TRBD2. The V gene end was trimmed by 2 bases and the J gene end by 1 base; junction bases not matched to a gene: 8. This CDR3 region has 17 residues. CDR1 is SGHTA and CDR2 is FQGTGA in the germline V gene. The CDR3 DNA reads TGTGCCAGCAGCTTAGGAGCGGGAGATGCAGGCACAGATACGCAGTATTTT. Translated, it gives CASSLGAGDAGTDTQYF.

This clonotype appeared many times. The V and J genes are TRBV2 and TRBJ2-7; 8 positions match TRBD2. V shed 5 bases, J shed 4 bases, and the junction held 10 bases outside the gene matches. The length of the CDR3 is 15 residues. Germline V lookup: CDR1 SNHLY, CDR2 FYNNEI. The CDR3 DNA sequence: TGTGCCAGCAGTTCGTCTGGACTAGCAGATTACGAGCAGTACTTC. It specifies CASSSSGLADYEQYF. The variable domain in full, with the rest retrieved from reference TRBV2 and TRBJ2-7, is EPEVTQTPSHQVTQMGQEVILRCVPISNHLYFYWYRQILGQKVEFLVSFYNNEISEKSEIFDDQFSVERPDGSNFTLKIRSTKLEDSAMYFCASSSSGLADYEQYFGPGTRLTVT.

This clonotype was seen only a few times. The chain is built from TRBV2 and TRBJ1-2; 7 positions agree with TRBD1. In germline, CDR1 is SNHLY, CDR2 FYNNEI. The CDR3 has 15 amino acids. V dropped 3 bases and J dropped 5; count of bases not matched to a gene: 9. The CDR3 DNA sequence: TGTGCCAGCAGTGATCTTCTCGGACAGGCTTATGGCTACACCTTC. Its translation: CASSDLLGQAYGYTF.

The V gene is TRBV7-2, the J gene TRBJ2-7; maybe TRBD2 (6 bases). Germline V gives CDR1 SGHTA, CDR2 FQGNSA. The V and J ends lost 5 bases and 0 bases respectively, with 11 bases between them. The CDR3 loop spans 14 amino acids. The CDR3 region is CASSMDYSSYEQYF. In DNA form, the CDR3 reads TGTGCCAGCAGCATGGACTATAGCTCCTACGAGCAGTACTTC.

This clonotype appeared many times. The rearrangement uses TRBV20-1 and TRBJ1-1; no definite D call. Germline V gene data show CDR1 as DFQATT and CDR2 as SNEGSKA (reference sequence). V was cut by 3 bases and J by 3 bases, with 8 bases left in between. CDR3 length: 12 residues. The CDR3 sequence: CSARDRYTEAFF. DNA for the CDR3: TGCAGTGCTAGGGACCGTTACACTGAAGCTTTCTTT.

This clonotype was found many times. The J gene is TRBJ2-7, the V gene TRBV2; no firm D call. CDR1 and CDR2 (germline): SNHLY, FYNNEI. Deletions cut 2 bases from V and 2 bases from J, with 4 bases between. CDR3 length: 12 amino acids. The chain's CDR3 is CASSEMAYEQYF. The CDR3, as DNA: TGTGCCAGCAGTGAAATGGCCTACGAGCAGTACTTC.

The chain joins TRBV27 to TRBJ2-1; the match to TRBD1 covers 7 bases. CDR3 length: 14 residues. V gave up 10 bases and J gave up 0 bases; unmatched junction bases: 6. Germline CDR1 and CDR2: MNHEY and SMNVEV (reference sequence). The chain's CDR3 is CATSGTDSYNEQFF. The CDR3 bases are TGTGCCACCTCGGGGACAGACTCCTACAATGAGCAGTTCTTC.

This clonotype was detected many times. This chain uses TRBV28 with TRBJ1-2, with no clear D. Trimming removed 1 base from V and 4 bases from J, with 13 bases in between. Per germline, CDR1 MDHEN and CDR2 SYDVKM. This CDR3 is built from 15 residues. The CDR3 is CASSLFPGRSYGYTF. For the CDR3, the DNA is TGTGCCAGCAGTTTATTCCCCGGAAGGAGCTATGGCTACACCTTC.